A single sample is the source of the 14 T cell receptor beta chains below, sequenced in a study of T-cell memory formation after mild COVID-19. Each CDR3 protein is one row after TCRdb ran MiXCR on the 5' RACE reads. The sample holds around 150,000 distinct CDR3 sequences, 11% seen once. Sequencing was carried out using PBMCs or a T cell subset sorted from them (not recorded which). The receptor set was obtained from a man aged 18 to 29 who had mild COVID-19 (a few samples of this study predate the infection). Cell type and time point are not known.

The rearrangement links TRBV20-1 to TRBJ1-5; D gene unclear. CDR1 and CDR2 from the germline V gene are DFQATT and SNEGSKA (reference sequence). V was trimmed by 3 bases and J by 7 bases, leaving 7 bases between them. The CDR3 extends over 11 amino acids. Here the CDR3 DNA reads TGCAGTGCTAGCAGTACCCAGCCCCAGCATTTT. Its protein is CSASSTQPQHF.

Ten or more counts support this clonotype. Here the CDR3 reads CASSKPRGTGYNEQFF. DNA of the CDR3: TGTGCCAGCAGCAAACCACGCGGGACAGGGTACAATGAGCAGTTCTTC. The rearrangement uses TRBV7-9 and TRBJ2-1, with 9 bases that match TRBD1. Losses at the gene ends were 5 bases for V and 4 bases for J; bases not matched to a gene: 9. In germline, CDR1 is SEHNR, CDR2 FQNEAQ (reference sequence). CDR3 length equals 16 residues.

The V gene is TRBV11-2, the J gene TRBJ2-1; 12 positions match TRBD2. The CDR3 spans 17 residues. Germline V CDR1 and CDR2: SGHAT, FQNNGV. The junction had 2 bases not matched to a gene; V was cut back by 0 bases and J by 2 bases. CDR3 in amino acids: CASSLEASGGAYNEQFF. The CDR3 nucleotides are TGTGCCAGCAGCTTAGAGGCTAGCGGGGGGGCCTACAATGAGCAGTTCTTC. Full variable domain (missing parts from reference TRBV11-2 and TRBJ2-1): EAGVAQSPRYKIIEKRQSVAFWCNPISGHATLYWYQQILGQGPKLLIQFQNNGVVDDSQLPKDRFSAERLKGVDSTLKIQPAKLEDSAVYLCASSLEASGGAYNEQFFGPGTRLTVL.

The chain couples TRBV12-3 or TRBV12-4 to TRBJ2-1; 9 bases line up with TRBD1. The CDR3 contains 14 residues. V shed 6 bases, J shed 9 bases, and the junction held 9 bases outside the gene matches. CDR3: CASREQGAKGEQFF. The CDR3 nucleotides are TGTGCCAGCAGGGAACAGGGGGCAAAGGGTGAGCAGTTCTTC.

This clonotype was found many times. The chain has TRBV5-1 and TRBJ2-6; a weak D match, TRBD1 (6 bases). The CDR3 length is 16 residues. V lost 0 bases and J 2 bases, leaving 9 bases between the germline ends. The germline V gene has CDR1 SGHRS and CDR2 YFSETQ. This CDR3 reads CASSLAQGTGANVLTF. CDR3 DNA sequence: TGCGCCAGCAGCTTGGCCCAGGGGACTGGGGCCAACGTCCTGACTTTC.

This clonotype was seen more than once but under ten times. The chain uses TRBV5-1 and TRBJ1-2; 10 positions match TRBD1. Germline lookup yields CDR1 SGHRS and CDR2 YFSETQ. The CDR3 contains 14 residues. Losses at the gene ends were 3 bases for V and 4 bases for J; bases not matched to a gene: 3. CDR3 protein: CASSSGTGAYGYTF. CDR3 nucleotide sequence: TGCGCCAGCAGCTCTGGGACAGGGGCCTATGGCTACACCTTC.

The gene calls are TRBV24-1 and TRBJ2-5; 7 positions match TRBD1. The CDR3 loop spans 14 amino acids. With V trimmed by 3 bases and J by 5 bases, 5 bases remained unmatched. Germline V gene data show CDR1 as KGHDR and CDR2 as SFDVKD. The DNA of the CDR3 is TGTGCCACCAGTGATCCAGGGGGTACGGAGACCCAGTACTTC. The encoded protein is CATSDPGGTETQYF.

This chain uses TRBV28 with TRBJ1-6; TRBD1 might be the D (5 bases). The CDR3 runs to 18 residues. The V and J ends lost 3 bases and 4 bases respectively, with 19 bases between them. Germline V gene lookup returns CDR1 MDHEN and CDR2 SYDVKM. CDR3 sequence (DNA): TGTGCCAGCAGTTTTGGGGGATGGAGAACGAGGTATAATTCACCCCTCCACTTT. Translation gives CASSFGGWRTRYNSPLHF.

The chain is built from TRBV19 and TRBJ2-7; D is perhaps TRBD1 (6 bases). The CDR3 is 12 amino acids. Trimming removed 7 bases from V and 0 bases from J, with 7 bases in between. Germline values: CDR1 LNHDA, CDR2 SQIVND (reference sequence). The CDR3: CASMDSSYEQYF. CDR3 DNA sequence: TGTGCCAGTATGGACAGCTCCTACGAGCAGTACTTC.

This chain joins TRBV2 and TRBJ2-5, with 7 bases fitting TRBD2. Trimming removed 4 bases from V and 4 bases from J; junction bases left unmatched: 6. The germline gives CDR1 SNHLY, CDR2 FYNNEI. The CDR3 runs to 14 residues. The CDR3 DNA reads TGTGCCAGCAGTGCCGGGGGGATGCGAGAGACCCAGTACTTC. This translates into CASSAGGMRETQYF.

The rearrangement uses TRBV18 and TRBJ2-1; unclear D gene. V lost 3 bases and J 9 bases, leaving 12 bases between the germline ends. The germline CDR1 and CDR2 sequences are KGHSH and LQKENI. This CDR3 comprises 13 residues. The CDR3, as DNA: TGTGCCAGCTCACCTAGTTATGGCCCTGAGCAGTTCTTC. Translating it yields CASSPSYGPEQFF.

This clonotype came up a few times. The V and J genes are TRBV5-1 and TRBJ2-3; 7 bases fit TRBD1. Trimming at V came to 4 bases and at J to 4 bases, leaving 6 bases not matched to a gene. The CDR3 sequence is 14 residues long. In germline, CDR1 is SGHRS, CDR2 YFSETQ. The CDR3 sequence: CASSPGQASDTQYF. In nucleotides, the CDR3 is TGCGCCAGCAGCCCCGGACAGGCGTCAGATACGCAGTATTTT.

The sample holds many counts of this clonotype. The chain links TRBV24-1 to TRBJ2-1, with D perhaps matching TRBD2 (5 bases). In germline, CDR1 is KGHDR, CDR2 SFDVKD. The CDR3 loop spans 12 amino acids. V lost 9 bases, J lost 7 bases, and 12 bases lay in between. CDR3 region: CATGGTPNEQFF. The DNA of the CDR3 is TGTGCCACCGGAGGAACGCCGAATGAGCAGTTCTTC.

As concerns this clonotype: This may be a read error, as it is one base from a much larger clone. The V and J genes are TRBV29-1 and TRBJ2-4; perhaps D is TRBD1 or TRBD2 (5 bases each). V was cut by 6 bases and J by 6 bases, with 18 bases left in between. From germline, CDR1 is SQVTM and CDR2 ANQGSEA. The CDR3 runs 14 residues. CDR3 protein: CSVEGTNVRNIQYF. The DNA of the CDR3 is TGCAGCGTCGAGGGGACGAATGTCAGAAACATTCAGTACTTC.